This entry describes one TCR beta chain. The antigen this receptor binds is unknown. No much larger clonotype is one base removed from it; base qualities were not supplied. The data belong to a study of blood T cell repertoires in COVID-19 (dated by TCRdb to about 2020). Turning to the overall study: Samples covering the acute and convalescent phases of COVID-19 were provided by collaborators in the United States, Italy and Spain. The prospective study material was composed of cDNA or gDNA derived from T cells, B-cell-depleted T cells, or PBMCs. Subjects who had been exposed to COVID-19, were actively infected with it, or had recovered from it provided the deeply sampled blood TCRbeta repertoires that made up the dataset. A freely available public database, intended as a resource for researchers studying the immune response to SARS-CoV-2, is where the repertoires were released. Samples came from the ongoing ImmuneRACE study (first 160 participants) plus 1,254 subjects from 6 global collaborators. A de-identified subject ID, COVID-19 status, age in years and sex were almost always included in the sample metadata. Where available, HLA class I and class II types were obtained from metadata supplied by the sample provider rather than from assay-based typing.

The immunoSEQ Assay, a bias-controlled multiplex PCR, was used to amplify TCRbeta CDR3 regions from genomic DNA. Per the source publication's procedure: Within the assay, amplification of reference gene primers was used to estimate how many nucleated cells each sample contained. To quantify the absolute abundance of each unique TCRbeta CDR3 rearrangement, sequence reads were collapsed and filtered. For each sample, productive Simpson clonality was calculated by taking the square root of Simpson's diversity index across productive rearrangements. The table comes from immuneACCESS by way of TCRdb, which keeps in-frame sequences with V and J called. Part of the clones is missing from these tables; in studies checked, under half for an unresolved V gene and the rest for unknown reasons. The DNA gave D and trimming, while V, J and clone size come from that table. The sample table lists hundreds of thousands of clones, about 90% of them with a count of one. Approximately 3% of the sample rests with the top ten.

In the prospective study, participants were about 18 to 95 years old, resided in under 30 geographic areas of the United States, and were enrolled through a virtual design. In the prospective study, cohorts were assigned on the basis of participant-reported clinical history obtained from a screening survey and a study questionnaire. ImmuneRACE Cohort 3 recovered participants were defined by two consecutive negative NP/OP PCR tests, healthcare professional clearance, or symptom resolution. Each participant in the prospective study had whole blood, serum and a nasopharyngeal or oropharyngeal swab collected by mobile phlebotomists. Participants in the prospective study had the option to provide additional blood draws and questionnaires over a roughly 2-month period. Before DNA extraction, prospective study blood samples were shipped either frozen or at room temperature. Paper-wide results and their limitations: The amount of clinical and demographic metadata varied by source and participant and was provided uncurated.

The germline V gene (reference sequence) specifies LGHDT as CDR1 and YNNKEL as CDR2. The germline V end is reduced by 4 bases and the J end by 11 bases; junction bases left unmatched: 7. Including the terminal cysteine and phenylalanine, the CDR3 comprises 14 residues. Only CDR3 DNA is held: 42 bases, read in frame from base 1. The sequence derives from a woman in her thirties who had recovered from COVID-19. Here the chain combines TRBV3-1 (or the pseudogene TRBV3-2) and TRBJ2-7; TRBD2 agrees with 14 junctional bases. Sequences were obtained from PBMCs or T cells enriched from blood (not recorded which). CDR3 loop: CASSPGLAGVEEYF. The DNA sequence follows: TGTGCCAGCAGCCCGGGACTAGCGGGAGTAGAGGAGTACTTC.